The TCR beta chain described here comes from a study of response to subunit inactivated influenza vaccine. This clonotype was detected only a few times. In TCRdb, the RT-PCR reads were re-called with MiXCR into one record per CDR3 protein. This sample has more than 400,000 distinct CDR3 sequences, with 7.2% found just once. The CDR3 runs 15 residues. Trimming shortened V by 9 bases and J by 2 bases, and 17 bases separated the two germline ends. Here the sequenced sample was PBMCs from blood, taken less than 30 months after vaccination. V and J are TRBV12-3 or TRBV12-4 and TRBJ1-5; D remains ambiguous. The TCR sequence derives from a man aged 50 to 75 who received an inactivated influenza vaccine. CDR3: CASRREGIGNQPQHF. The DNA for the CDR3 is TGTGCCAGTAGGCGGGAAGGTATCGGCAATCAGCCCCAGCATTTT.